In this sample, the clone carrying this TCR beta chain turned up many times. As originally analysed: Nucleated cell number was recorded as an estimate derived from reference gene primer amplification. Generated by immunoSEQ multiplex PCR, the TCRdb table keeps only in-frame clones and is missing some. The D gene and trimming were derived from the DNA, and the V and J assignments and clone size from that table. Of roughly 120,000 clones listed, around 70% are singletons. In Seattle, patients joined the study during active infection and were tracked longitudinally. V dropped 3 bases and J dropped 4 bases, with 13 bases sitting between them. Germline values: CDR1 SGHKS, CDR2 YYEKEE (reference sequence). CDR3 size: 15 residues. This sample is part of a study of blood T cell repertoires in COVID-19. Whole-study context: Samples representing acute and convalescent COVID-19 were sourced from the United States, Italy and Spain. The cDNA or gDNA used as material had been derived from T cells, B-cell-depleted T cells, or PBMCs.

The chain joins TRBV5-5 to TRBJ2-2, with D possibly being TRBD1 (6 bases). Specimen: peripheral blood. The sequence was collected from an elderly man with COVID-19, enrolled during active disease. CDR3 sequence (DNA): TGTGCCAGCAGCTCCTCCGACAGGACCACCGGGGAGCTGTTTTTT. Translation: CASSSSDRTTGELFF.